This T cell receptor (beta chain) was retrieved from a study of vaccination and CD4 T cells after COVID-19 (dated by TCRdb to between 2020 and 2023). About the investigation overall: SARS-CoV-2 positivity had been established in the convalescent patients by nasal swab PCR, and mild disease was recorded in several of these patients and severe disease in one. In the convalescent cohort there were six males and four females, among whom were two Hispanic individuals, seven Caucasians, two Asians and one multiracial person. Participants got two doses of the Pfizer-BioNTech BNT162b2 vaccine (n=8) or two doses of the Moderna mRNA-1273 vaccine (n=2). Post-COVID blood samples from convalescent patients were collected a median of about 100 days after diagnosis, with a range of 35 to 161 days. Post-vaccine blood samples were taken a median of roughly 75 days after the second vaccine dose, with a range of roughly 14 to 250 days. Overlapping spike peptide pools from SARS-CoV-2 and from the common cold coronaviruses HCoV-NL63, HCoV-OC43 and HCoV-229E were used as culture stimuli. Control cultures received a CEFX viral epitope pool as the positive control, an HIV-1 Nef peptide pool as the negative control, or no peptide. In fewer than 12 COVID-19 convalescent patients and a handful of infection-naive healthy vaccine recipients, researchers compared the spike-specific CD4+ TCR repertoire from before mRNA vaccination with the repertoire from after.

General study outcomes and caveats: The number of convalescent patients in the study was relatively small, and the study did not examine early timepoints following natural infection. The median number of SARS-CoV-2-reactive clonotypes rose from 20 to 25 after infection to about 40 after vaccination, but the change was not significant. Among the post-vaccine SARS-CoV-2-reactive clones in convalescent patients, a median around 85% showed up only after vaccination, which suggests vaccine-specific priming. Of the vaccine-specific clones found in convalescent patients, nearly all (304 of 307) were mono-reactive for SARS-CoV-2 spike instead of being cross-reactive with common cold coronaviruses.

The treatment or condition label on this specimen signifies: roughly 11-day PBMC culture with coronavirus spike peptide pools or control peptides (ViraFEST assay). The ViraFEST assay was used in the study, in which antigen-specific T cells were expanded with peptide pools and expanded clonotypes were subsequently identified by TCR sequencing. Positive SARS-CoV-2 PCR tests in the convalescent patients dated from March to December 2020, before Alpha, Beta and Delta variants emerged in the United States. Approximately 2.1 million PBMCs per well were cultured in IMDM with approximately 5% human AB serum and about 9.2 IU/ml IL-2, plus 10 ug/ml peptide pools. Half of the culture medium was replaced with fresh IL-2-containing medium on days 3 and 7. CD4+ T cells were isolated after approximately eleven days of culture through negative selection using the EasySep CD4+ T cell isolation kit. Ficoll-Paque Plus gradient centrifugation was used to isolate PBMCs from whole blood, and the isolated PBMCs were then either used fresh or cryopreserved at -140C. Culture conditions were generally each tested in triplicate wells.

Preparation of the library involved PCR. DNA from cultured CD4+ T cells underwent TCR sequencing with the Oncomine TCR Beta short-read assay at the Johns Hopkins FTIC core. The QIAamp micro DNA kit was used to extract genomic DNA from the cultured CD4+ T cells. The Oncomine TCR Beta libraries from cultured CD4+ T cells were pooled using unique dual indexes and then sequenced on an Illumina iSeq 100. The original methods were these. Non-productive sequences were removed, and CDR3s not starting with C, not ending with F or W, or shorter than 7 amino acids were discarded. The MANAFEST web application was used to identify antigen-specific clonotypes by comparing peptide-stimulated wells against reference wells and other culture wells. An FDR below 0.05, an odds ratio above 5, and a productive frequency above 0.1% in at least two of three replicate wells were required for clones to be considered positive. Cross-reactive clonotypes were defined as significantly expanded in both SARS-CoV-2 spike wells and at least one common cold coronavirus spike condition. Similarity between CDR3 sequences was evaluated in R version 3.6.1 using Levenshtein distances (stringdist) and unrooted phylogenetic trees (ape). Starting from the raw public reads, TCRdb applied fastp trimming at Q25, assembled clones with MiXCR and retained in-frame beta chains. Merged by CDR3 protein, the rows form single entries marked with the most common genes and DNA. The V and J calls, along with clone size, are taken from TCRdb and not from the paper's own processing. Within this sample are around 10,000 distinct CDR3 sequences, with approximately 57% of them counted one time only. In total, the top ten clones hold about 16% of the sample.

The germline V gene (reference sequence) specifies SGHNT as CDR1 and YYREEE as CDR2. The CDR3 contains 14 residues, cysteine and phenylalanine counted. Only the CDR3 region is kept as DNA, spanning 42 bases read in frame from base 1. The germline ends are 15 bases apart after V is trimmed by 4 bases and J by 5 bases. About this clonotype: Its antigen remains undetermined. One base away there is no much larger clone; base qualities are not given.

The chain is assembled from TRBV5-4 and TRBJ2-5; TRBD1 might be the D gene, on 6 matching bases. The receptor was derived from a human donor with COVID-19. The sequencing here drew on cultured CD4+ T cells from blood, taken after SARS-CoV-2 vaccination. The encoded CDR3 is CASSTPQGDETQYF. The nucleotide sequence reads TGTGCCAGCAGCACCCCACAGGGCGACGAGACCCAGTACTTC.